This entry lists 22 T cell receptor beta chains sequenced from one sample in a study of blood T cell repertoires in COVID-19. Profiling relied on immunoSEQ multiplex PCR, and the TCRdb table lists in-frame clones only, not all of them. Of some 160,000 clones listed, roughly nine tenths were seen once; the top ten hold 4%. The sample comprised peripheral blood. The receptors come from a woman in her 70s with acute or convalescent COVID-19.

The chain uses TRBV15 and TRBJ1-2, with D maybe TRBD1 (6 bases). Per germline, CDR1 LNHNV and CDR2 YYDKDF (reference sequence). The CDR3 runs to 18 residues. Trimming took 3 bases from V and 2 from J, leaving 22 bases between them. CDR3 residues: CATSSAPREGESNYGYTF. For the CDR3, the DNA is TGTGCCACCAGCAGCGCACCCCGGGAGGGGGAGTCGAACTATGGCTACACCTTC.

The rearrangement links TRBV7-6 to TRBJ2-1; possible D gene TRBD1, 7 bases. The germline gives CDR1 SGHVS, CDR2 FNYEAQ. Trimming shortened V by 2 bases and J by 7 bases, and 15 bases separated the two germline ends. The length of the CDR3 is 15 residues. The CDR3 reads CASSLKEGARNEQFF. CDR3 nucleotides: TGTGCCAGCAGCTTAAAGGAGGGGGCCCGAAATGAGCAGTTCTTC.

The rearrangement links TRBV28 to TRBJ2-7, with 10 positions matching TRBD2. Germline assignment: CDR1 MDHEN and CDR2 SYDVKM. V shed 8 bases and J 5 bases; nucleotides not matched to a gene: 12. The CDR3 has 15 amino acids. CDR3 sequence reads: CASSRPAGGPHEQYF. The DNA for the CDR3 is TGTGCCAGCTCGAGACCAGCGGGAGGGCCGCACGAGCAGTACTTC.

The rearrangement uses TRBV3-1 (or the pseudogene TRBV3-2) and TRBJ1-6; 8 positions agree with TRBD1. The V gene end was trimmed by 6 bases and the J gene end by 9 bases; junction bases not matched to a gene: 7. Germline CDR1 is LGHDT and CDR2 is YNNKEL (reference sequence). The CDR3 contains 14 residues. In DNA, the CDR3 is TGTGCCAGCAGGGAGACAGGGGTAATTTCACCCCTCCACTTT. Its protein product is CASRETGVISPLHF.

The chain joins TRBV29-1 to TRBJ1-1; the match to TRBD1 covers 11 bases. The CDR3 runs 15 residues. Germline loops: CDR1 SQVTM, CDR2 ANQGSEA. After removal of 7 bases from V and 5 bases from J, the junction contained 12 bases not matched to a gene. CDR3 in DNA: TGCAGCGCTTCGCCCGGGACAGGGGGTGGGACTGAAGCTTTCTTT. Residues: CSASPGTGGGTEAFF. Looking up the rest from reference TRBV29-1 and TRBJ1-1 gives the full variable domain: SAVISQKPSRDICQRGTSLTIQCQVDSQVTMMFWYRQQPGQSLTLIATANQGSEATYESGFVIDKFPISRPNLTFSTLTVSNMSPEDSSIYLCSASPGTGGGTEAFFGQGTRLTVV.

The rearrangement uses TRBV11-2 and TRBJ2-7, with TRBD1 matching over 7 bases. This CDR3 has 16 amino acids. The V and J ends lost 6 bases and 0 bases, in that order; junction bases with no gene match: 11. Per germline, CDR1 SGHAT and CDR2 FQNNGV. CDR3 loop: CASRPTGVDISYEQYF. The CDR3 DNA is TGTGCCAGCAGGCCTACAGGGGTAGATATCTCCTACGAGCAGTACTTC.

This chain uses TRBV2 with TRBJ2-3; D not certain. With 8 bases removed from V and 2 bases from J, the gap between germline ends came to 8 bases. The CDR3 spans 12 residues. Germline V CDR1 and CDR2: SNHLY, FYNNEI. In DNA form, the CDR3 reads TGTGCCAGCGGCCCAGTCACAGATACGCAGTATTTT. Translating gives CASGPVTDTQYF.

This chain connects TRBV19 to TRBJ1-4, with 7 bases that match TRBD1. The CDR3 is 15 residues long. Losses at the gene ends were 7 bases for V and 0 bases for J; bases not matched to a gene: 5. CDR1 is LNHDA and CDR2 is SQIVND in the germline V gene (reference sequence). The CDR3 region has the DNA TGTGCCAGTACCCCGACAGGGACAACTAATGAAAAACTGTTTTTT. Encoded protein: CASTPTGTTNEKLFF.

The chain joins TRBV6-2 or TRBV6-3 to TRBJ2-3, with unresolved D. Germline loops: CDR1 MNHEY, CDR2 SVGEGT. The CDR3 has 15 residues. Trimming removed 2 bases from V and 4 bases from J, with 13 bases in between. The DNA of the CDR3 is TGTGCCAGCAGTTACGCCACAGTGGCCCCAGATACGCAGTATTTT. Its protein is CASSYATVAPDTQYF.

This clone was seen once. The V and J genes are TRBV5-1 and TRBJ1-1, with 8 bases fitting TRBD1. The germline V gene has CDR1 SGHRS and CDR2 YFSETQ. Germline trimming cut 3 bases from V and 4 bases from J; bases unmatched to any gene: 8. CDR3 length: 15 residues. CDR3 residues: CASSSDRGWGTEAFF. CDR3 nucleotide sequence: TGCGCCAGCAGCTCTGACAGGGGCTGGGGCACTGAAGCTTTCTTT.

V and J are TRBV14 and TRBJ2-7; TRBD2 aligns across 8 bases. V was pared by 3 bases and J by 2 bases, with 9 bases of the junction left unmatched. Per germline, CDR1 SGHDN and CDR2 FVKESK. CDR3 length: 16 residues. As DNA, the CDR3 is TGTGCCAGCAGCCATCTCGGCGGGACTAGAGCCTACGAGCAGTACTTC. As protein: CASSHLGGTRAYEQYF.

CDR3 sequence: CASSLFVYRDTEAFF. The CDR3 region has the DNA TGTGCCAGCAGTTTATTCGTCTACAGGGACACTGAAGCTTTCTTT. This chain links TRBV27 with TRBJ1-1; tentatively, D is TRBD1 (6 bases). Trimming cost V 1 base and J 3 bases, with 12 bases left between them. This CDR3 is built from 15 residues. Germline CDR1 is MNHEY and CDR2 is SMNVEV (reference sequence).

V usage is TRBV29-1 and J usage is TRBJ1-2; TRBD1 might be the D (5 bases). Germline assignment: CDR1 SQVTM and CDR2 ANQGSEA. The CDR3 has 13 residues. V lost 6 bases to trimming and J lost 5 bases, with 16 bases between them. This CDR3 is CSVPGRQGYGYTF. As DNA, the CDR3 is TGCAGCGTCCCAGGGAGGCAGGGATATGGCTACACCTTC. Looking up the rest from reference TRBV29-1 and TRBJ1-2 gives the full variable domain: SAVISQKPSRDICQRGTSLTIQCQVDSQVTMMFWYRQQPGQSLTLIATANQGSEATYESGFVIDKFPISRPNLTFSTLTVSNMSPEDSSIYLCSVPGRQGYGYTFGSGTRLTVV.

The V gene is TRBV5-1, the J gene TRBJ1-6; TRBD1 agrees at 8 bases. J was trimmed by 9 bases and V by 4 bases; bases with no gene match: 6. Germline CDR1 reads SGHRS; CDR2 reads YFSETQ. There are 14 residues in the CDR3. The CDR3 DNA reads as TGCGCCAGCAGCACGACAGGGGAAGGTTCACCCCTCCACTTT. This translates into CASSTTGEGSPLHF.

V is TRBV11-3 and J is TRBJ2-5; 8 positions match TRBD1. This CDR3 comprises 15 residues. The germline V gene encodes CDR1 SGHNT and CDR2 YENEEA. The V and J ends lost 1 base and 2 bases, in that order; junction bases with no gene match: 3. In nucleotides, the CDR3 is TGTGCCAGCAGCTTAGGTGGACAGGGTCAAGAGACCCAGTACTTC. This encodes CASSLGGQGQETQYF. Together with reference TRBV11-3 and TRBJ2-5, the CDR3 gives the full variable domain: EAGVVQSPRYKIIEKKQPVAFWCNPISGHNTLYWYLQNLGQGPELLIRYENEEAVDDSQLPKDRFSAERLKGVDSTLKIQPAELGDSAVYLCASSLGGQGQETQYFGPGTRLLVL.

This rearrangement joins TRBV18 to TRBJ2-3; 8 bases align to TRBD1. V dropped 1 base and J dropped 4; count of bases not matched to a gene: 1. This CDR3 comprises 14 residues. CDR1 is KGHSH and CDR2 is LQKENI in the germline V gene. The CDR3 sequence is CASSPRTGSDTQYF. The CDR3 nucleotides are TGTGCCAGCTCACCACGGACAGGGTCAGATACGCAGTATTTT.

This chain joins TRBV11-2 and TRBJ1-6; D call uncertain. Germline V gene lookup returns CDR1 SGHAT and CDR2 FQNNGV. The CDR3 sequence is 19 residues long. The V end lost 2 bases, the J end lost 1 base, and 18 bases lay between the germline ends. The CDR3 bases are TGTGCCAGCAGCTTACTCCCGTTTAACAGTCCATCCTATAATTCACCCCTCCACTTT. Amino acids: CASSLLPFNSPSYNSPLHF.

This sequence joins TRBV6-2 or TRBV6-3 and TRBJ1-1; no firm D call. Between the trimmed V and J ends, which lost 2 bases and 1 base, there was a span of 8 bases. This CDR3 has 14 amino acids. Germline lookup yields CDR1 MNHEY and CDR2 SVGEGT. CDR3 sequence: CASSYASGNTEAFF. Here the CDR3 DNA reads TGTGCCAGCAGTTACGCCTCAGGGAACACTGAAGCTTTCTTT.

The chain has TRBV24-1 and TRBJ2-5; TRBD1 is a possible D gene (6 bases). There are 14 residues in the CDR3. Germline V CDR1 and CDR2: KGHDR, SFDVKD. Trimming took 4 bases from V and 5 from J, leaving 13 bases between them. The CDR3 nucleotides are TGTGCCACCAGTGACCGGACAGCCGGGGAGACCCAGTACTTC. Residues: CATSDRTAGETQYF.

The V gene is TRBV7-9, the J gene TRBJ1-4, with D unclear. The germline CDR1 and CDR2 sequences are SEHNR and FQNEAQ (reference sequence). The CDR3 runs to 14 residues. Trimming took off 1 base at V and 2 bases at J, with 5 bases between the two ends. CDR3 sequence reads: CASSLGRTNEKLFF. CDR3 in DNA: TGTGCCAGCAGCTTAGGGCGGACTAATGAAAAACTGTTTTTT.

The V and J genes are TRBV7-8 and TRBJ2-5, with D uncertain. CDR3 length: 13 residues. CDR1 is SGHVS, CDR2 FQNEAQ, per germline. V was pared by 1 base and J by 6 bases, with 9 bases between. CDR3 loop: CASSLGLEKTQYF. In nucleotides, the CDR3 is TGTGCCAGCAGCTTAGGTCTGGAGAAGACCCAGTACTTC.

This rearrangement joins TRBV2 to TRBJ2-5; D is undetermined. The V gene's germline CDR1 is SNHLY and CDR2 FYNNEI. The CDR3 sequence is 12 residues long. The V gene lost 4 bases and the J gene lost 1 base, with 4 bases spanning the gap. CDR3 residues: CASSAVQETQYF. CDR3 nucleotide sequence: TGTGCCAGCAGTGCGGTCCAAGAGACCCAGTACTTC.